Each of the 21 T cell receptor beta chains below was sequenced from the same sample in a study of chemoradiotherapy in HPV16-positive cancers. Measured with immunoSEQ multiplex PCR; TCRdb has only the in-frame clones, and not every one. This table holds approximately 5,900 clones, 65% to 80% found once. The sequences come from tumor tissue, collected from a patient who underwent chemoradiotherapy. Source of these receptors: a human donor with HPV-associated anogenital cancer.

The V call is TRBV4-2, the J call TRBJ2-4; D is ambiguous. Germline values: CDR1 LGHNA, CDR2 YNFKEQ. The V end was cut by 0 bases, the J end by 11 bases, with 8 bases between. The CDR3 is made up of 12 amino acids. CDR3 region: CASSQDGAVQYF. DNA for the CDR3: TGTGCCAGCAGCCAAGATGGCGCAGTTCAGTACTTC.

V gene TRBV7-8 combines with J gene TRBJ1-2; weak D call: TRBD1 (5 bases). Deletions cut 1 base from V and 0 bases from J, with 9 bases between. Germline V gives CDR1 SGHVS, CDR2 FQNEAQ. CDR3 length equals 15 residues. Here the CDR3 reads CASSLVPTANYGYTF. DNA for the CDR3: TGTGCCAGCAGCTTAGTCCCGACAGCTAACTATGGCTACACCTTC.

J is TRBJ1-6 and V is TRBV6-1; tentatively, D is TRBD1 (5 bases). Trimming shortened V by 3 bases and J by 13 bases, and 7 bases separated the two germline ends. CDR1 and CDR2 (germline): MNHNS, SASEGT. The CDR3 contains 11 residues. The CDR3 DNA follows: TGTGCCAGCAGTGACAGGGAGCCCCTCCACTTT. Translating it yields CASSDREPLHF.

The rearrangement uses TRBV6-1 and TRBJ1-1; D gene ambiguous. The V and J ends lost 6 bases and 3 bases respectively, with 11 bases between them. CDR1 and CDR2 from the germline V gene are MNHNS and SASEGT. The CDR3 is made up of 13 amino acids. This chain's CDR3 is CASRDQTDTEAFF. Here the CDR3 DNA reads TGTGCCAGCAGGGACCAAACGGACACTGAAGCTTTCTTT.

CDR3 DNA: TGTGCCAGCAGCAAGAGGGGGTTCACCGGGGAGCTGTTTTTT. Residues: CASSKRGFTGELFF. J is TRBJ2-2 and V is TRBV9; a weak D match, TRBD1 (6 bases). There are 14 residues in the CDR3. CDR1 is SGDLS and CDR2 is YYNGEE in the germline V gene. V was cut by 4 bases and J by 4 bases, with 11 bases left in between.

The CDR3 sequence is CASSPTSGQGYGYTF. The DNA of the CDR3 is TGTGCCAGCAGCCCCACTTCTGGACAGGGCTATGGCTACACCTTC. The V and J genes are TRBV7-2 and TRBJ1-2, with 8 bases fitting TRBD1. The germline V gene has CDR1 SGHTA and CDR2 FQGNSA. Trimming took 5 bases from V and 4 from J; bases not matched to a gene: 9. The CDR3 consists of 15 residues.

This clone appeared a few times. The chain is built from TRBV5-1 and TRBJ2-3; 14 positions agree with TRBD2. CDR3 length: 17 amino acids. The V and J ends lost 4 bases and 2 bases, in that order; junction bases with no gene match: 6. Germline V gene data show CDR1 as SGHRS and CDR2 as YFSETQ. The chain's CDR3 is CASSPRTSGGTTDTQYF. CDR3 in DNA: TGCGCCAGCAGCCCCCGGACTAGCGGGGGGACCACAGATACGCAGTATTTT.

The rearrangement links TRBV27 to TRBJ1-1; tentatively, D is TRBD1 (6 bases). Germline V gives CDR1 MNHEY, CDR2 SMNVEV (reference sequence). CDR3 length: 15 residues. V lost 3 bases to trimming and J lost 2 bases, with 13 bases between them. In nucleotides, the CDR3 is TGTGCCAGCAGTTTTTCGGCACAGGGAAACACTGAAGCTTTCTTT. Translation: CASSFSAQGNTEAFF.

A word on this clone: The sample holds other DNA sequences that translate to the same CDR3. V usage is TRBV6-5 and J usage is TRBJ2-2; D is unclear. Germline CDR1 reads MNHEY; CDR2 reads SVGAGI. This CDR3 has 14 residues. V was clipped by 8 bases and J by 2 bases, with 12 bases between them. The DNA for the CDR3 is TGTGCCAGCTGCCCGGGTAGAAACACCGGGGAGCTGTTTTTT. It codes for CASCPGRNTGELFF.

The gene calls are TRBV2 and TRBJ2-6; D is uncertain. The CDR3 consists of 16 residues. The germline V and J ends were trimmed by 3 bases and 0 bases, with 9 bases remaining between them. The V gene's germline CDR1 is SNHLY and CDR2 FYNNEI. This CDR3 reads CASSEAISSGANVLTF. In DNA form, the CDR3 reads TGTGCCAGCAGTGAGGCCATAAGCTCTGGGGCCAACGTCCTGACTTTC.

The chain links TRBV5-6 to TRBJ2-4, with 7 bases identical to TRBD1. Per the germline V gene, CDR1 is SGHDT and CDR2 is YYEEEE. The V segment lost 2 bases and the J segment 8 bases; nucleotides outside the gene matches: 4. This CDR3 has 13 amino acids. This chain's CDR3 is CASSFGQGDIQYF. CDR3 DNA sequence: TGTGCCAGCAGCTTTGGCCAGGGGGACATTCAGTACTTC. The whole variable domain, filled in from reference TRBV5-6 and TRBJ2-4, reads DAGVTQSPTHLIKTRGQQVTLRCSPKSGHDTVSWYQQALGQGPQFIFQYYEEEERQRGNFPDRFSGHQFPNYSSELNVNALLLGDSALYLCASSFGQGDIQYFGAGTRLSVL.

This chain uses TRBV2 with TRBJ2-1, with 8 bases matching TRBD1. This CDR3 contains 13 residues. Looked up from germline, CDR1 is SNHLY and CDR2 is FYNNEI. V trimming: 8 bases; J trimming: 5 bases; junction bases outside the gene matches: 5. CDR3 in amino acids: CASPGTGNNEQFF. As DNA, the CDR3 is TGTGCCAGCCCCGGGACAGGTAACAATGAGCAGTTCTTC. The whole variable domain, filled in from reference TRBV2 and TRBJ2-1, reads EPEVTQTPSHQVTQMGQEVILRCVPISNHLYFYWYRQILGQKVEFLVSFYNNEISEKSEIFDDQFSVERPDGSNFTLKIRSTKLEDSAMYFCASPGTGNNEQFFGPGTRLTVL.

This clone appeared a single time. This chain joins TRBV28 and TRBJ1-5; no reliable D call. Germline V gives CDR1 MDHEN, CDR2 SYDVKM. Deletions cut 3 bases from V and 3 bases from J, with 3 bases between. The CDR3 runs to 12 residues. This CDR3 reads CASSFPNQPQHF. The CDR3 bases are TGTGCCAGCAGTTTTCCCAATCAGCCCCAGCATTTT.

J is TRBJ2-3 and V is TRBV7-8; 10 bases agree with TRBD2. This CDR3 contains 17 residues. Germline assignment: CDR1 SGHVS and CDR2 FQNEAQ. J gave up 2 bases and V 1 base, and 6 bases lay outside the gene matches. CDR3 DNA: TGTGCCAGCAGCTTAGGGGCTAGCGGGGGACTCACAGATACGCAGTATTTT. Protein sequence: CASSLGASGGLTDTQYF.

The V gene is TRBV4-2, the J gene TRBJ1-4; D unresolved. Germline V gives CDR1 LGHNA, CDR2 YNFKEQ. The V end was cut by 0 bases, the J end by 7 bases, with 18 bases between. CDR3 size: 17 residues. For the CDR3, the DNA is TGTGCCAGCAGCCAAGATGGGCCCAACCGCGGGGTTGAAAAACTGTTTTTT. Translated, it gives CASSQDGPNRGVEKLFF.

The rearrangement joins TRBV5-8 to TRBJ2-3; TRBD1 might be the D (6 bases). The CDR3 consists of 12 residues. Germline CDR1 SGHTS, CDR2 YDEGEE. Trimming cost V 4 bases and J 5 bases, with 8 bases left between them. This CDR3 is CASSPGVDTQYF. The CDR3 bases are TGTGCCAGCAGCCCAGGGGTAGATACGCAGTATTTT.

The chain joins TRBV4-3 to TRBJ1-6; D not resolved. Germline assignment: CDR1 LGHNA and CDR2 YSLEER. This CDR3 has 17 residues. V was clipped by 0 bases and J by 8 bases, with 17 bases between them. The CDR3 here is CASSQDPGSQKYSPLHF. The CDR3, as DNA: TGCGCCAGCAGCCAAGATCCAGGTAGCCAGAAGTATTCACCCCTCCACTTT.

J is TRBJ2-3 and V is TRBV2, with D uncertain. This CDR3 contains 13 residues. Germline values: CDR1 SNHLY, CDR2 FYNNEI. V was cut by 1 base and J by 3 bases, with 5 bases left in between. DNA for the CDR3: TGTGCCAGCAGTGAAGGGCAGACAGATACGCAGTATTTT. This sequence encodes CASSEGQTDTQYF.

This chain connects TRBV21-1 to TRBJ1-1. TRBV21-1 represents a pseudogene. The CDR3 is made up of 14 amino acids. The CDR3 sequence is CASSKVRGNTEAFF. CDR3 nucleotides: TGTGCCAGCAGCAAAGTTCGCGGTAACACTGAAGCTTTCTTT.

The chain carries TRBV9 and TRBJ1-3; a weak D match, TRBD1 (5 bases). Deletions cut 0 bases from V and 2 bases from J, with 12 bases between. Germline V gene sequence: CDR1 SGDLS, CDR2 YYNGEE. This CDR3 comprises 16 residues. The CDR3: CASSVVEGTAGNTIYF. As DNA, the CDR3 is TGTGCCAGCAGCGTAGTTGAGGGGACGGCTGGAAACACCATATATTTT.

The V call is TRBV7-3, the J call TRBJ2-3; 9 nucleotides agree with TRBD2. This CDR3 spans 14 amino acids. CDR1 and CDR2 from the germline V gene are SGHTA and FQGTGA. V lost 2 bases and J lost 3; bases outside the gene matches: 0. In nucleotides, the CDR3 is TGTGCCAGCAGCTTAGGACTAGCGACAGATACGCAGTATTTT. It encodes CASSLGLATDTQYF.